This TCR beta chain was recovered during a study of control samples from healthy donors and cancer patients (dated by TCRdb to between 2020 and 2021). Concerning this clone: Its antigen has not been determined. Base quality data are lacking; no much larger clone is found one base away.

Trimming takes 4 bases from V and 5 bases from J, and the germline ends sit 23 bases apart. The CDR3 starts with the cysteine, ends with the phenylalanine, and has 17 residues. The sequence is cut down to CDR3 DNA, 51 bases in frame from base 1. CDR1 and CDR2 are drawn from the germline V gene (reference sequence): MNHEY, SMNVEV. Preparation of the library involved the immunoSEQ multiplex PCR assay. TCRdb limited this immuneACCESS table to in-frame rearrangements with V and J called. A share of clones is missing; checked studies link under half to unresolved V genes, and the rest is unexplained. The sample table shows around 250,000 clones, and roughly 82% are seen once. Together, the top ten hold more than 10% of the sample.

This chain is built from TRBV27 and TRBJ1-1; TRBD1 is a possible D gene, resting on 5 matching bases. The sequenced sample consisted of PBMCs. This clonotype originated in a woman aged 55-69 years with lung cancer. CDR3 region: CASSSWGGGSGPTEAFF. The nucleotide sequence reads as follows: TGTGCCAGCAGTTCGTGGGGTGGGGGTAGCGGGCCGACTGAAGCTTTCTTT.